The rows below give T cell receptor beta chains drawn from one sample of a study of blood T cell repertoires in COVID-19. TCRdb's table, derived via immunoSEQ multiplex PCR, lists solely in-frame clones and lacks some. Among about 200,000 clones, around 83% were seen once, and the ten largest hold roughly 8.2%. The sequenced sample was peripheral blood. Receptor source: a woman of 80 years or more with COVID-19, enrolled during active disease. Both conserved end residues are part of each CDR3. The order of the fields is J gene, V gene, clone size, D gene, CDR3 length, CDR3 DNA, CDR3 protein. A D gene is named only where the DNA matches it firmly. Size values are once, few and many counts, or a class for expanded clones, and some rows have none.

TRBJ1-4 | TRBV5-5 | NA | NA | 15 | TGTGCCAGCAGCTTTGATGGACTTAAGAACGAAAAACTGTTTTTT | CASSFDGLKNEKLFF
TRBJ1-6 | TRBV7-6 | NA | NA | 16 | TGTGCCAGCAGCTTAATGGCCGACGGAGGAGGTTCACCCCTCCACTTT | CASSLMADGGGSPLHF
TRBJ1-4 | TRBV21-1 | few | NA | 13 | TGTGCCATCCTCCTGGGCACTAATGAAAAACTGTTTTTT | CAILLGTNEKLFF
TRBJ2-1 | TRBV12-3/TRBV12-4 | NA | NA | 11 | TGTGCCAGCAGTGACGGGAATGAGCAGTTCTTC | CASSDGNEQFF
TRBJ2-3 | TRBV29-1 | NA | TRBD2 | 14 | TGCAGCGTGCGACTAGCGGGAGGTGTAGATACGCAGTATTTT | CSVRLAGGVDTQYF
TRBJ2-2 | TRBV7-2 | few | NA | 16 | TGTGCCAGCAGCTTAGCCCGCAGGGGTAGGACCGGGGAGCTGTTTTTT | CASSLARRGRTGELFF
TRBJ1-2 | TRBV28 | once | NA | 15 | TGTGCCAGCAGACTTCCAGGGGTGTTCGGCTATGGCTACACCTTC | CASRLPGVFGYGYTF
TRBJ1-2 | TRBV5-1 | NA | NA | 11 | TGCGCCAGCAGCCCCGGGTATGGCTACACCTTC | CASSPGYGYTF
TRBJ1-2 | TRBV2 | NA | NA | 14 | TGTGCCAGCAGTGAGGCCGGGACTCAGGAGCGAAGCACCTTC | CASSEAGTQERSTF
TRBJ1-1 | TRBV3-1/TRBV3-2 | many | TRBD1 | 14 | TGTGCCAGCAGTAAAAAGGGGGCTTTCACTGAAGCTTTCTTT | CASSKKGAFTEAFF